Following are 27 T cell receptor beta chains from one sample sequenced in a study of shared clonotypes between healthy human individuals. Here immunoSEQ multiplex PCR was the method, and the copy in TCRdb shows in-frame clones only, minus some. Seen here are fewer than 100,000 clones, under 70% observed once, and the top ten hold approximately 49%. Sequencing used memory CD8+ T cells sorted from blood. The subset denotes: CD45RO+ cells pooled with CCR7-negative TemRA cells. These receptors all come from a man under 40 in good health.

This clone showed up just a few times. V gene TRBV30 combines with J gene TRBJ1-1, with 12 bases that match TRBD1. This CDR3 spans 15 amino acids. Germline V gene lookup returns CDR1 GTSNPN and CDR2 SVGIG (reference sequence). The V gene end was trimmed by 1 base and the J gene end by 5 bases; junction bases not matched to a gene: 5. CDR3: CAWSGGQGAGTEAFF. The CDR3, as DNA: TGTGCCTGGAGTGGGGGACAGGGGGCGGGTACTGAAGCTTTCTTT.

The chain has TRBV5-8 and TRBJ2-3, with D uncertain. Trimming pared 4 bases from V and 2 bases from J, leaving 5 bases between. Germline lookup yields CDR1 SGHTS and CDR2 YDEGEE. CDR3 length: 12 amino acids. The CDR3, as DNA: TGTGCCAGCAGCAGGTACACAGATACGCAGTATTTT. It translates to CASSRYTDTQYF. Variable domain in full (rest from reference TRBV5-8 and TRBJ2-3): EAGVTQSPTHLIKTRGQQATLRCSPISGHTSVYWYQQALGLGLQFLLWYDEGEERNRGNFPPRFSGRQFPNYSSELNVNALELEDSALYLCASSRYTDTQYFGPGTRLTVL.

This chain links TRBV11-3 with TRBJ2-1; D is perhaps TRBD2 (5 bases). Germline CDR1 SGHNT, CDR2 YENEEA. This CDR3 is built from 14 residues. V was shortened by 5 bases and J by 0 bases, with 8 bases between the two germline ends. CDR3 region: CASSRRGSYNEQFF. Written as DNA, the CDR3 is TGTGCCAGCAGCCGTCGGGGCTCCTACAATGAGCAGTTCTTC. Variable domain in full (rest from reference TRBV11-3 and TRBJ2-1): EAGVVQSPRYKIIEKKQPVAFWCNPISGHNTLYWYLQNLGQGPELLIRYENEEAVDDSQLPKDRFSAERLKGVDSTLKIQPAELGDSAVYLCASSRRGSYNEQFFGPGTRLTVL.

The V and J genes are TRBV4-1 and TRBJ2-2; a weak D match, TRBD2 (6 bases). Trimming removed 0 bases from V and 6 bases from J, with 23 bases in between. The CDR3 contains 19 residues. CDR1 and CDR2 (germline): MGHRA, YSYEKL. CDR3 nucleotides: TGCGCCAGCAGCCAAGATTCTGGCACATACGGGGGTTTCGCCGGGGAGCTGTTTTTT. The encoded protein is CASSQDSGTYGGFAGELFF.

V and J are TRBV30 and TRBJ1-1; no clear D. Germline values: CDR1 GTSNPN, CDR2 SVGIG (reference sequence). The CDR3 runs 12 residues. Trimming cost V 5 bases and J 1 base, with 8 bases left between them. The CDR3 DNA reads as TGTGCCTGGCTATACGCGAACACTGAAGCTTTCTTT. This translates into CAWLYANTEAFF.

This chain uses TRBV19 with TRBJ2-7; 7 nucleotides align to TRBD1. This CDR3 region has 14 residues. Per germline, CDR1 LNHDA and CDR2 SQIVND (reference sequence). V lost 2 bases, J lost 7 bases, and 8 bases stayed unmatched. The DNA of the CDR3 is TGTGCCAGTAGTATAACAGGGGTTCCTATGGAGCAGTACTTC. It codes for CASSITGVPMEQYF.

Only a few counts were recorded for this clone. This sequence joins TRBV19 and TRBJ2-1, with D possibly TRBD2 on 7 matching bases. The CDR3 length is 18 residues. The germline gives CDR1 LNHDA, CDR2 SQIVND (reference sequence). The V end lost 1 base, the J end lost 1 base, and 17 bases lay between the germline ends. CDR3 loop: CASSIGGGPGVSYNEQFF. In DNA, the CDR3 is TGTGCCAGTAGTATAGGGGGGGGCCCGGGAGTATCCTACAATGAGCAGTTCTTC.

The chain uses TRBV27 and TRBJ2-7, with TRBD1 matching over 7 bases. The CDR3 totals 17 residues. Trimming took 2 bases from V and 6 from J; bases not matched to a gene: 16. The germline V gene encodes CDR1 MNHEY and CDR2 SMNVEV (reference sequence). The chain's CDR3 is CASSLHLSTQGTAEQYF. The DNA for the CDR3 is TGTGCCAGCAGTTTACATTTAAGTACACAGGGGACAGCCGAGCAGTACTTC.

This clone appeared a single time. The CDR3 DNA is TGTGCCAGCTCACCACCGGGTGCAAACCGGGACAGGATGTACGAGCAGTACTTC. Translating it yields CASSPPGANRDRMYEQYF. J is TRBJ2-7 and V is TRBV18, with TRBD1 identical over 8 bases. From germline, CDR1 is KGHSH and CDR2 LQKENI. Unmatched junction bases numbered 14, after V lost 0 bases and J lost 4 bases. This CDR3 is 18 amino acids long.

The chain carries TRBV12-5 and TRBJ1-2, with D unresolved. Between the trimmed V and J ends, which lost 5 bases and 6 bases, there was a span of 16 bases. Germline V gives CDR1 LGHNT, CDR2 FRNRAP. This CDR3 contains 14 residues. The CDR3 reads CASGLPDLADGYTF. The DNA for the CDR3 is TGTGCTAGTGGTCTCCCGGACCTAGCTGATGGCTACACCTTC.

V and J are TRBV7-9 and TRBJ2-5; no reliable D call. V lost 4 bases and J lost 5, with 8 bases in between. Looked up from germline, CDR1 is SEHNR and CDR2 is FQNEAQ (reference sequence). The CDR3 consists of 12 residues. The DNA for the CDR3 is TGTGCCAGCAGCTACCCGATTGAGACCCAGTACTTC. Protein: CASSYPIETQYF.

The J gene is TRBJ2-3, the V gene TRBV29-1; D gene ambiguous. Trimming pared 3 bases from V and 6 bases from J, leaving 10 bases between. This CDR3 is 12 amino acids long. Germline-derived CDR1 and CDR2 are SQVTM and ANQGSEA. CDR3 nucleotides: TGCAGCGTTGAGCAGGTTCCCGATACGCAGTATTTT. Residues: CSVEQVPDTQYF.

The chain carries TRBV4-1 and TRBJ2-1, with 8 bases matching TRBD2. This CDR3 spans 17 amino acids. V lost 1 base, J lost 7 bases, and 12 bases stayed unmatched. The V gene's germline CDR1 is MGHRA and CDR2 YSYEKL. The CDR3 region is CASSQGVSAGALNEQFF. The CDR3 DNA follows: TGCGCCAGCAGCCAAGGTGTGTCAGCGGGAGCCCTGAATGAGCAGTTCTTC.

The chain joins TRBV7-3 to TRBJ2-7, with 12 nucleotides matching TRBD2. V shed 5 bases, J shed 5 bases, and the junction held 4 bases outside the gene matches. The CDR3 has 14 amino acids. Germline V gives CDR1 SGHTA, CDR2 FQGTGA. The CDR3 region is CASSLAGGQNEQYF. DNA of the CDR3: TGTGCCAGCAGCCTAGCGGGAGGGCAAAACGAGCAGTACTTC.

The chain has TRBV5-6 and TRBJ1-2; maybe TRBD1 (5 bases). This CDR3 is built from 12 residues. The V end was cut by 4 bases, the J end by 8 bases, with 12 bases between. Germline CDR1 SGHDT, CDR2 YYEEEE. CDR3 region: CASSPDTGGYTF. Written as DNA, the CDR3 is TGTGCCAGCAGCCCAGACACAGGCGGCTACACCTTC.

The CDR3 sequence is CASSSPNYEQYF. The CDR3 DNA reads TGTGCCAGTAGCTCCCCGAACTACGAGCAGTACTTC. The V call is TRBV19, the J call TRBJ2-7; D gene uncertain. CDR3 length equals 12 residues. Germline lookup yields CDR1 LNHDA and CDR2 SQIVND (reference sequence). Trimming shortened V by 6 bases and J by 3 bases, and 9 bases separated the two germline ends.

The V gene is TRBV2, the J gene TRBJ1-1, with 8 nucleotides matching TRBD1. The CDR3 covers 15 residues. Germline V lookup: CDR1 SNHLY, CDR2 FYNNEI. Unmatched junction bases numbered 9, after V lost 3 bases and J lost 6 bases. The DNA of the CDR3 is TGTGCCAGCAGTGACGGACAGGGCTCTCTATCTGAAGCTTTCTTT. Protein: CASSDGQGSLSEAFF.

The chain recombines TRBV28 with TRBJ2-1; TRBD2 matches at 13 bases. This CDR3 has 19 amino acids. V lost 2 bases and J lost 0; bases outside the gene matches: 7. Germline assignment: CDR1 MDHEN and CDR2 SYDVKM. CDR3 sequence (DNA): TGTGCCAGCAGTTTACCGGGACTAGCGGGGACTAGCTCCTACAATGAGCAGTTCTTC. Amino acids: CASSLPGLAGTSSYNEQFF.

This clone came up many times. V gene TRBV10-1 combines with J gene TRBJ2-1; 9 nucleotides align to TRBD1. V shed 0 bases and J 8 bases; nucleotides not matched to a gene: 8. The CDR3 is made up of 16 amino acids. The germline V gene encodes CDR1 WNHNN and CDR2 SYGVQD (reference sequence). Here the CDR3 reads CASSESMGQGRDEQFF. CDR3 coding DNA: TGCGCCAGCAGTGAGTCTATGGGACAGGGTAGGGATGAGCAGTTCTTC.

The rearrangement links TRBV9 to TRBJ2-1; 11 nucleotides align to TRBD2. Germline lookup yields CDR1 SGDLS and CDR2 YYNGEE. V lost 4 bases and J lost 3; bases outside the gene matches: 6. The CDR3 length is 16 residues. The CDR3 loop is CASSFIAGGNYNEQFF. The CDR3 nucleotides are TGTGCCAGCAGCTTCATAGCGGGAGGGAACTACAATGAGCAGTTCTTC.

In this sample, this clone turned up many times. Other DNA sequences in this sample translate to the same CDR3. This chain uses TRBV4-1 with TRBJ1-5; D gene uncertain. The CDR3 runs to 15 residues. Germline CDR1 is MGHRA and CDR2 is YSYEKL. The V gene lost 0 bases and the J gene lost 0 bases, with 6 bases spanning the gap. The CDR3 region is CASSQDQGSNQPQHF. The CDR3 DNA reads TGCGCCAGCAGCCAAGATCAAGGTAGCAATCAGCCCCAGCATTTT.

On this clone itself: One base separates it from a far larger clone, so it is likely a read error. V usage is TRBV6-4 and J usage is TRBJ2-2; D is perhaps TRBD1 or TRBD2 (5 bases each). Germline CDR1 reads MRHNA; CDR2 reads SNTAGT. V shed 3 bases and J shed 0 bases, with 5 bases lying between them. The CDR3 consists of 14 residues. The CDR3 sequence is CASSEGANTGELFF. CDR3 nucleotides: TGTGCCAGCAGTGAGGGGGCGAACACCGGGGAGCTGTTTTTT.

The table lists this clone with a few counts. The chain uses TRBV27 and TRBJ2-1; tentative D call: TRBD2 (5 bases). Trimming removed 4 bases at V and 3 bases at J, with 16 bases between. CDR1 MNHEY and CDR2 SMNVEV come from the germline V gene (reference sequence). CDR3 size: 16 residues. The CDR3 region is CASSSSAGAVYNEQFF. CDR3 in DNA: TGTGCCAGCAGTTCCTCGGCGGGCGCCGTCTACAATGAGCAGTTCTTC.

Here the CDR3 reads CASSEAAGASYEQYF. The DNA of the CDR3 is TGTGCCAGCAGTGAAGCGGCCGGGGCTTCGTACGAGCAGTACTTC. V usage is TRBV6-1 and J usage is TRBJ2-7, with D perhaps TRBD1 or TRBD2 (5 bases each). Trimming removed 0 bases from V and 4 bases from J, with 13 bases in between. The V gene's germline CDR1 is MNHNS and CDR2 SASEGT. The length of the CDR3 is 15 residues.

This clone was counted once. V and J are TRBV25-1 and TRBJ2-3; D may correspond to TRBD1 or TRBD2 (5 bases each). Germline V gene sequence: CDR1 MGHDK, CDR2 SYGVNS. The CDR3 length is 16 residues. Deletions cut 3 bases from V and 3 bases from J, with 16 bases between. CDR3: CASSDPQGVMTDTQYF. Here the CDR3 DNA reads TGTGCCAGCAGTGATCCTCAGGGAGTTATGACAGATACGCAGTATTTT.

There are a few counts of this clone. The rearrangement joins TRBV6-1 to TRBJ2-6; D is undetermined. CDR3 length equals 14 residues. The ends were cut back, 4 bases at V and 0 bases at J, with 4 bases in the middle. CDR1 MNHNS and CDR2 SASEGT come from the germline V gene. CDR3 in amino acids: CASSGGSGANVLTF. In nucleotides, the CDR3 is TGTGCCAGCAGTGGGGGCTCTGGGGCCAACGTCCTGACTTTC.

The V call is TRBV2, the J call TRBJ2-1; D unresolved. This CDR3 has 15 amino acids. The germline V and J ends were trimmed by 1 base and 1 base, with 8 bases remaining between them. CDR1 SNHLY and CDR2 FYNNEI come from the germline V gene. CDR3 nucleotides: TGTGCCAGCAGTGAAGTCGGCAATTCCTACAATGAGCAGTTCTTC. Protein: CASSEVGNSYNEQFF.